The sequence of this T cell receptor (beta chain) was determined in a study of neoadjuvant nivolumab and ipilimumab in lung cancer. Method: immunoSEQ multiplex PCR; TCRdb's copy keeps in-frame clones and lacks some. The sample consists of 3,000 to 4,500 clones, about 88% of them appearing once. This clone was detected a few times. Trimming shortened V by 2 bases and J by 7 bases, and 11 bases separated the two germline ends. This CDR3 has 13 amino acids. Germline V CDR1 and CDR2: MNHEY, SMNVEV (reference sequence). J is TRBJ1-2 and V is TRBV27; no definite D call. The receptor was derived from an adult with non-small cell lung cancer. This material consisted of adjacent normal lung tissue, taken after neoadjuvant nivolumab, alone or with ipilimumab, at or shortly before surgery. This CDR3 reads CASSLGVSSGYTF. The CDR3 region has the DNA TGTGCCAGCAGTTTAGGTGTCAGCAGTGGCTACACCTTC.